This paragraph reports one TCR beta chain. This clone was detected only a few times. It lacks a known antigen. No base-level quality is on record; no much larger clone is a single base apart. Participants in the prospective study were enrolled through a virtual design, were aged about 18 to 90 years, and lived in approximately 24 United States geographic areas. In the prospective study, cohorts were assigned on the basis of participant-reported clinical history obtained from a screening survey and a study questionnaire. Exposed participants had been in contact, within 2 weeks of entering the study, with a person who had a PCR-confirmed or clinician-diagnosed case of COVID-19. Each participant in the prospective study had whole blood, serum and a nasopharyngeal or oropharyngeal swab collected by mobile phlebotomists. Additional blood draws and questionnaires over an approximately 2-month period could optionally be provided by prospective study participants. Before DNA extraction, blood samples from the prospective study were shipped at room temperature or frozen.

TCRbeta CDR3 regions were amplified from genomic DNA using the immunoSEQ Assay, a bias-controlled multiplex PCR. In the authors' own workflow: Within the assay, amplification of reference gene primers was used to estimate how many nucleated cells each sample contained. Sequence reads were collapsed and filtered to measure the absolute abundance of every unique TCRbeta CDR3 rearrangement. For each sample, productive Simpson clonality was calculated by taking the square root of Simpson's diversity index across productive rearrangements. The table comes from immuneACCESS by way of TCRdb, which keeps in-frame sequences with V and J called. Part of the clones is missing from these tables; in studies checked, under half for an unresolved V gene and the rest for unknown reasons. That table gives V, J and clone size, and the DNA gave D and trimming. Present in this sample are 350,000 to 450,000 clones, 80% to 95% of which were seen just once. The ten largest clones represent 0.86% of the sample.

Trimming takes 4 bases from V and 2 bases from J, and the germline ends sit 11 bases apart. Based on the germline V gene, the CDR1 and CDR2 sequences are SNHLY and FYNNEI. The CDR3, from cysteine to phenylalanine, totals 15 residues. The sequence is cut down to CDR3 DNA, 45 bases in frame from base 1. The sample comes from a study of blood T cell repertoires in COVID-19 (dated by TCRdb to 2019 to 2021). A note on the overall study: Collaborator samples came from the United States, Italy and Spain and covered acute and convalescent phases of COVID-19. Where available, HLA class I and class II types were taken from metadata supplied by the sample provider and were not determined by assay-based typing. The prospective study material was composed of cDNA or gDNA derived from T cells, B-cell-depleted T cells, or PBMCs. A freely available public database, intended as a resource for researchers studying the immune response to SARS-CoV-2, is where the repertoires were released. Deeply sampled blood TCRbeta repertoires from subjects exposed to, actively infected with, or recovered from COVID-19 were included in the dataset. Sample metadata almost always included a de-identified subject ID, COVID-19 status, age in years and sex. The samples were drawn from the first 160 participants of the ongoing ImmuneRACE study and from 1,200 or so subjects provided by 6 global collaborators. The study at large found these results: Clinical and demographic metadata were provided uncurated, with the amount varying by source and participant.

Sequences were obtained from PBMCs or T cells enriched from blood (not recorded which). The receptor comes from a woman between 40 and 50 years old who had been exposed to COVID-19. The rearranged chain carries TRBV2 and TRBJ2-2; perhaps TRBD1 is the D gene, with 5 bases matching. The CDR3 sequence is CASSGSGLNTGELFF. The sequence in DNA is TGTGCCAGCAGTGGATCAGGGTTAAACACCGGGGAGCTGTTTTTT.